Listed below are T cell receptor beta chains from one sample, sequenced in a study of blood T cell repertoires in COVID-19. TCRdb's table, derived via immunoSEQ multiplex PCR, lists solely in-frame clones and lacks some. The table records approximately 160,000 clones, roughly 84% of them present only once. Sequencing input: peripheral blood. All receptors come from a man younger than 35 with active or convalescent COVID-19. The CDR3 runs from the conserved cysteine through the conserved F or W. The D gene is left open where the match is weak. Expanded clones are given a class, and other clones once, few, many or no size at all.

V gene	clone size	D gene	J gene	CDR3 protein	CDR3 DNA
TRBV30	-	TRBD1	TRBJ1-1	CAWRDRPTEAFF	TGTGCCTGGAGGGACAGGCCGACTGAAGCTTTCTTT
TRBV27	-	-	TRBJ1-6	CASSEGQHVSPLHF	TGTGCCAGCAGTGAAGGACAGCACGTTTCACCCCTCCACTTT
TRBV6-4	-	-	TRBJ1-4	CASSAIALMVEKLFF	TGTGCCAGCAGTGCGATTGCGCTGATGGTTGAAAAACTGTTTTTT
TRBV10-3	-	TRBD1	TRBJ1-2	CAISEDREGYTF	TGTGCCATCAGTGAGGACAGGGAAGGCTACACCTTC
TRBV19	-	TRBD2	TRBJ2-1	CASSIGTSGGSSSYNEQFF	TGTGCCAGTAGTATCGGGACTAGCGGGGGATCCAGCTCCTACAATGAGCAGTTCTTC
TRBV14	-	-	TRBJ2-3	CASSQEDNTDTQYF	TGTGCCAGCAGCCAAGAAGACAACACAGATACGCAGTATTTT
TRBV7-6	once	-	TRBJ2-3	CASSPTGKSTDTQYF	TGTGCCAGCAGCCCGACAGGAAAGAGCACAGATACGCAGTATTTT
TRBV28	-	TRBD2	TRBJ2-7	CASSGSGLAGGASYEQYF	TGTGCCAGCAGTGGTTCCGGACTAGCGGGAGGGGCTTCCTACGAGCAGTACTTC
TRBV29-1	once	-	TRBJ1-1	CSSTNFGKAEAFF	TGCAGCTCAACGAATTTCGGGAAGGCTGAAGCTTTCTTT
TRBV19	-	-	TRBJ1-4	CASQGWANEKLFF	TGTGCCAGTCAGGGGTGGGCTAATGAAAAACTGTTTTTT
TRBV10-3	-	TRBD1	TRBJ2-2	CAISEGGGTGGNWDTGELFF	TGTGCCATCAGTGAAGGAGGCGGGACAGGGGGCAATTGGGACACCGGGGAGCTGTTTTTT
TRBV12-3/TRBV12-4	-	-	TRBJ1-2	CASRPDRDYGYTF	TGTGCCAGCAGACCCGACAGAGACTATGGCTACACCTTC
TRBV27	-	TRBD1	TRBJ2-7	CASSLLGQSSYEQYF	TGTGCCAGCAGTTTATTGGGACAGAGCTCCTACGAGCAGTACTTC
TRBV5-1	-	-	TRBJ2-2	CASSPQGSLSGKAGELFF	TGCGCCAGCAGCCCACAGGGCTCTCTTTCGGGCAAGGCCGGGGAGCTGTTTTTT
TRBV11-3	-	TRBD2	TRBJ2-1	CASSPSGGGRNEQFF	TGTGCCAGCAGCCCCTCCGGGGGGGGACGTAATGAGCAGTTCTTC
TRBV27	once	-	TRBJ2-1	CASRLFPSHGEQFF	TGTGCCAGCAGACTATTTCCTAGTCATGGTGAGCAGTTCTTC
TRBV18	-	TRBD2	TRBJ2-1	CASSPLRTSGYNEQFF	TGTGCCAGCTCACCTCTTCGTACTAGCGGATACAATGAGCAGTTCTTC
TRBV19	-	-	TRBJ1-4	CASSIGKGGEKLFF	TGTGCCAGTAGTATAGGGAAAGGCGGTGAAAAACTGTTTTTT
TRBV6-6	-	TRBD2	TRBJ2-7	CASTPRGGNGEQYF	TGTGCCAGCACCCCACGGGGGGGCAACGGCGAGCAGTACTTC
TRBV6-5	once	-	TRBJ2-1	CASSYGRPSYNEQFF	TGTGCCAGCAGTTACGGGAGGCCGTCCTACAATGAGCAGTTCTTC
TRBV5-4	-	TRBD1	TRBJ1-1	CASSSPQGMNTEAFF	TGTGCCAGCAGCTCCCCACAGGGGATGAACACTGAAGCTTTCTTT
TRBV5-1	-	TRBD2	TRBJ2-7	CASSRDYPGEQYF	TGCGCCAGCAGTCGGGACTACCCGGGCGAGCAGTACTTC
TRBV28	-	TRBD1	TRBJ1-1	CASSEQGVNTEAFF	TGTGCCAGCAGCGAACAGGGGGTGAACACTGAAGCTTTCTTT
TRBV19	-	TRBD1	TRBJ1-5	CASSTGGQGDQPQHF	TGTGCCAGTAGTACAGGGGGACAGGGCGATCAGCCCCAGCATTTT
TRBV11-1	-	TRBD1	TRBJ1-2	CASSQGAAFTNYGYTF	TGTGCCAGCAGCCAGGGGGCAGCTTTTACAAACTATGGCTACACCTTC
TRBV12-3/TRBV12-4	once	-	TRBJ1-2	CASSLGSLGDYTF	TGTGCCAGCAGCCTCGGGTCCCTTGGAGACTACACCTTC
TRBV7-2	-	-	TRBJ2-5	CASSLDQGGETQYF	TGTGCCAGCAGCTTAGACCAGGGCGGAGAGACCCAGTACTTC
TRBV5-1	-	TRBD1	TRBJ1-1	CASSLAGRGSDTEAFF	TGCGCCAGCAGCTTGGCCGGCAGGGGGTCGGACACTGAAGCTTTCTTT
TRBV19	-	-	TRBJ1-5	CASSLPRRDQPQHF	TGTGCCAGTAGCCTTCCTCGGAGGGATCAGCCCCAGCATTTT
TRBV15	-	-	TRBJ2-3	CATSREQGGGTDTQYF	TGTGCCACCAGCAGAGAACAGGGAGGGGGCACAGATACGCAGTATTTT
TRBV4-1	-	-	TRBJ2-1	CASSQVVMAGGSSYNEQFF	TGCGCCAGCAGCCAAGTAGTTATGGCGGGTGGGAGCTCCTACAATGAGCAGTTCTTC
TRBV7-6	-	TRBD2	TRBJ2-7	CASSYGLAGDHSPYEQYF	TGTGCCAGCAGCTATGGACTAGCGGGAGATCATTCTCCCTACGAGCAGTACTTC
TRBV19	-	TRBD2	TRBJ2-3	CASSIIRLAGSTDTQYF	TGTGCCAGTAGTATAATCCGACTAGCGGGAAGCACAGATACGCAGTATTTT
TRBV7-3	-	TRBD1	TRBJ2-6	CASSLPGQDNGSGANVLTF	TGTGCCAGCAGCCTACCGGGACAGGACAATGGCTCTGGGGCCAACGTCCTGACTTTC
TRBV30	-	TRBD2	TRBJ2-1	CAWSSLAGAVSEQFF	TGTGCCTGGAGTAGCTTAGCGGGAGCGGTGAGTGAGCAGTTCTTC
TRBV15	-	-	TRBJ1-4	CATSRDLGGLEKLFF	TGTGCCACCAGCAGAGATTTGGGGGGACTTGAAAAACTGTTTTTT
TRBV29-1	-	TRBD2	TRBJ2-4	CSVRTRKNIQYF	TGCAGCGTGCGGACTAGAAAAAACATTCAGTACTTC
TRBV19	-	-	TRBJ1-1	CASSRAENTEAFF	TGTGCCAGTAGTAGGGCCGAGAACACTGAAGCTTTCTTT